Sequencing of this T cell receptor (beta chain) was carried out in a study of post-analysis software for immune sequencing data (dated by TCRdb to between 2014 and 2016). Regarding the study in general: Relapsing-remitting, secondary progressive and progressive-relapsing multiple sclerosis were recorded as disease courses, and subtype annotation was lacking for some patients. Patient repertoires were compared against about a dozen previously published healthy control repertoires from donors aged about 6 to 27 years. A subset of samples was prepared in parallel using single-end sample barcoding, then pooled and co-amplified after Illumina adapter ligation. Study-wide conclusions, independent of this receptor: Strong co-clustering of samples prepared in the same batch was shown by direct clustering with F measure, prompting a batch-effect correction. The multiple sclerosis patient group was slightly younger than the control group. Patients showed significantly higher frequencies than controls for about 5 TRBV segments, among them TRBV5-6, TRBV5-1 and TRBV20-1. Normalized Chao1 diversity was significantly lower in multiple sclerosis patients than controls, suggesting substantial peripheral T-cell clonal expansion.

Libraries were prepared through PCR. The sequencing machine was an Illumina HiSeq 2500. To reduce PCR and sequencing biases, unique molecular identifiers were incorporated into the TCR beta cDNA libraries. Approximately 500,000 cDNA molecules were obtained per 1 to 10 million input T cells, so each molecule approximated one T cell. Patient libraries were prepared and sequenced with the same protocol used for the earlier healthy control dataset. Samples belonging to the same batch were prepared together, multiplexed and sequenced on a shared HiSeq lane. The original pipeline was this. Raw barcoded reads were processed with MIGEC, discarding single-read molecular identifier groups before consensus assembly and CDR3 extraction. VDJtools was used for post-analysis of the clonotype tables, with diversity normalized by down-sampling every dataset to the smallest sample size. In repertoire overlap clustering, CDR3 amino acid sequences, but not nucleotide sequences, were matched to correct batch-related cross-sample contamination. The public sequencing data were trimmed at Q25 with fastp and processed into clonotypes with MiXCR by TCRdb, which kept only in-frame beta chains. Merged by CDR3 protein, the rows form single entries marked with the most common genes and DNA. TCRdb's processing, not the study's, gives the V and J calls here. The sample contains about half a million distinct CDR3 sequences, around a third of them found a single time. The biggest ten clones account for roughly 6% of the sample.

Measured from the cysteine to the phenylalanine, the CDR3 is 14 residues long. The entry retains the CDR3 DNA only, 42 bases that are in frame from base 1. Looking up the germline V gene yields CDR1 MDHEN and CDR2 SYDVKM. The V end gives up 5 bases and the J end 8 bases, leaving 11 bases in the junction not matched to a gene. This clonotype showed up just a few times. It lacks a known antigen. One base away there is no much larger clone; base qualities are not given. TCR beta repertoires were profiled from peripheral blood of more than ten young patients with multiple sclerosis to demonstrate the VDJtools post-analysis software. Multiple sclerosis patients were children and adolescents aged roughly 6 to 16 years.

The material sequenced was blood. The clonotype originates from a girl aged 2-17 years with multiple sclerosis. This chain is built from TRBV28 and TRBJ1-2; TRBD1 matches 7 bases in the middle. The CDR3 reads CASSGNRGFIGYTF. The DNA sequence is given as TGTGCCAGCAGTGGGAACAGGGGATTCATCGGCTACACCTTC.